This T cell receptor beta chain was recorded in a study of post-analysis software for immune sequencing data. For the study at large: Several disease courses (relapsing-remitting, secondary progressive and progressive-relapsing) of multiple sclerosis were included.

Points from the study as a whole: Comparison of patients with controls showed 4 to 6 TRBV segments more frequent in patients, TRBV5-6, TRBV5-1 and TRBV20-1 among them. The authors found that F measure strongly co-clustered same-batch samples.

Prepared TCR beta cDNA libraries contained unique molecular identifiers. Researchers reported a few hundred thousand cDNA molecules coming from roughly 1 to 10 million T cells. TCRdb called the PCR reads again in MiXCR, with one record for every CDR3 protein. This repertoire shows a few hundred thousand distinct CDR3 sequences, less than 40% found once; its top ten account for around 8%. Germline CDR1 reads LGHDT; CDR2 reads YNNKEL (reference sequence). Trimming pared 5 bases from V and 8 bases from J, leaving 11 bases between. This CDR3 region has 12 residues. Turning to this clonotype: Its antigen is undetermined.

This receptor was identified in a girl between 2 and 10 years old with multiple sclerosis. Sequenced material: blood. J is TRBJ2-3 and V is TRBV3-1, with D unresolved. The CDR3 sequence: CASSVSGVTQYF. The CDR3 bases are TGTGCCAGCAGCGTCAGTGGTGTTACGCAGTATTTT.